A selection of T cell receptor beta chains follows, all from one sample in a study of cytomegalovirus exposure and HLA in healthy donors. Clones were sequenced by immunoSEQ multiplex PCR, and TCRdb holds only the in-frame ones, with some missing. The sample has under 200,000 clones; around 79% are singletons. Sample: PBMCs. The receptor set was obtained from a male donor in good health and CMV-seropositive. Each CDR3 is given with its conserved first and last residue. The D gene is left open where the match is weak. Expanded clones are given a class, and other clones once, few, many or no size at all.

>NA|TRBV6-5|NA|TRBJ2-3
TGTGCCAGCAGTACTGATGCAGATACGCAGTATTTT
CASSTDADTQYF
>NA|TRBV6-1|NA|TRBJ2-3
TGTGCCAGCAGTGATATGGAGATAGATACGCAGTATTTT
CASSDMEIDTQYF
>TRBD1|TRBV7-7|few|TRBJ2-5
TGTGCCAGCAGTCCTCAGGGGGCGAGACAAGAGACCCAGTACTTC
CASSPQGARQETQYF
>TRBD1|TRBV5-1|NA|TRBJ2-7
TGCGCCAGCAGCCTGGGGCCTCAGACAGGGGGTTACCACGAGCAGTACTTC
CASSLGPQTGGYHEQYF
>TRBD2|TRBV19|NA|TRBJ2-1
TGTGCCAGTAGTATCGCGGGGGGGAGCTCCTACAATGAGCAGTTCTTC
CASSIAGGSSYNEQFF
>TRBD2|TRBV6-5|NA|TRBJ2-1
TGTGCCAGCAGTTACTCGGGCGGGGGGGCCTACAATGAGCAGTTCTTC
CASSYSGGGAYNEQFF
>NA|TRBV19|NA|TRBJ1-2
TGTGCCAGTATGGCCCAATCTCGCCCTAACTATGGCTACACCTTC
CASMAQSRPNYGYTF
>NA|TRBV9|NA|TRBJ1-6
TGTGCCAGCAGCGTAGAATTGGGGGGGTATGATGGGGATAATTCACCCCTCCACTTT
CASSVELGGYDGDNSPLHF
>TRBD2|TRBV6-6|NA|TRBJ2-7
TGTGCCAGCAGTTCCCAGGGAGGGATCTACGAGCAGTACTTC
CASSSQGGIYEQYF
>NA|TRBV6-5|once|TRBJ2-2
TGTGCCAGCACGGGTAGAACCGGGGAGCTGTTTTTT
CASTGRTGELFF
>NA|TRBV6-5|NA|TRBJ1-5
TGTGCCAGCAGTTCTGCGGATAGCAATCAGCCCCAGCATTTT
CASSSADSNQPQHF
>TRBD1|TRBV18|NA|TRBJ1-5
TGTGCCAGCTCACCAAACAGGGGTCAAGAGCCCCAGCATTTT
CASSPNRGQEPQHF
>NA|TRBV11-2|NA|TRBJ2-3
TGTGCCAGCAGCCCCGGGGGTAGCACAGATACGCAGTATTTT
CASSPGGSTDTQYF
>TRBD1|TRBV4-1|few|TRBJ1-2
TGCGCCAGCAGCCTCCAGGACAGGGGGCTTCCCGGAGACTTC
CASSLQDRGLPGDF
>TRBD1|TRBV18|few|TRBJ1-2
TGTGCCAGCCGCACCGGGACAGGGTACGGCTACACCTTC
CASRTGTGYGYTF
>TRBD1|TRBV19|NA|TRBJ2-1
TGTGCCAGTACCTCGGACAGGGGATCGCGTGAGCAGTTCTTC
CASTSDRGSREQFF
>NA|TRBV20-1|NA|TRBJ2-7
TGCAGTGCCTTCGGGGTGAGCGAGCAGTACTTC
CSAFGVSEQYF
>TRBD2|TRBV7-9|NA|TRBJ2-7
TGTGCCAGCAGCTTAGGACGGACTAGCGGCCCAAGCTCCTACGAGCAGTACTTC
CASSLGRTSGPSSYEQYF
>NA|TRBV28|NA|TRBJ1-2
TGTGCCAGCAGTTTAGCGCGGGGGCTAGAGTACACCTTC
CASSLARGLEYTF
>TRBD2|TRBV9|few|TRBJ2-7
TGTGCCAGCAGCGCCCTAGCGGGAGGCGCCGAGCAGTACTTC
CASSALAGGAEQYF
>TRBD2|TRBV4-3|NA|TRBJ2-2
TGCGCCAGCAGCCAGGACAGCGGGAGGAACACCGGGGAGCTGTTTTTT
CASSQDSGRNTGELFF
>TRBD1|TRBV5-4|NA|TRBJ2-2
TGTGCCAGCAGATTCGACAGGGGGTCCGGGGAGCTGTTTTTT
CASRFDRGSGELFF
>TRBD2|TRBV2|once|TRBJ2-7
TGTGCCAGTAGCGGGAGTGGGTACGAGCAGTACTTC
CASSGSGYEQYF
>NA|TRBV15|NA|TRBJ1-1
TGTGCCACCAGCAGAGATAGTGGGGCCCACACTGAAGCTTTCTTT
CATSRDSGAHTEAFF
>NA|TRBV11-2|NA|TRBJ1-5
TGTGCCAGCAGCCCCTGGGGGGGAGGCGATCAGCCCCAGCATTTT
CASSPWGGGDQPQHF
>NA|TRBV11-2|NA|TRBJ2-7
TGTGCCAGCAGCTTAGATACGTGGGAGGAAATTTACGAGCAGTACTTC
CASSLDTWEEIYEQYF
>NA|TRBV19|NA|TRBJ1-3
TGTGCCAGTAGTATTCTTAGAGGCTCTGGAAACACCATATATTTT
CASSILRGSGNTIYF
>NA|TRBV6-6|NA|TRBJ1-5
TGTGCCTCAGCGGAATTTAGGTCTCAGCCCCAGCATTTT
CASAEFRSQPQHF
>TRBD2|TRBV5-1|once|TRBJ2-7
TGCGCCAGCAGGGCTAGCGGGCAACCTTACTTC
CASRASGQPYF
>TRBD1|TRBV19|NA|TRBJ2-4
TGTGCCAGTAGTATAAGAGGGGGCGCGACCAAAAACATTCAGTACTTC
CASSIRGGATKNIQYF
>TRBD1|TRBV18|NA|TRBJ1-1
TGTGCCAGCGCTTCGCAGGGGGCGAGAACTGAAGCTTTCTTT
CASASQGARTEAFF
>NA|TRBV5-6|NA|TRBJ1-1
TGTGCCAGCAGCCTTCGGGGGGGCTTAAGGAGGACTGAAGCTTTCTTT
CASSLRGGLRRTEAFF
>TRBD1|TRBV7-9|NA|TRBJ2-3
TGTGCCAGCAGCCGGGACAGGGCCACCTTCACAGATACGCAGTATTTT
CASSRDRATFTDTQYF
>TRBD1|TRBV9|NA|TRBJ2-7
TGTGCCAGCAGCCCCCGGGACAGGGGCTACGAGCAGTACTTC
CASSPRDRGYEQYF
>NA|TRBV19|once|TRBJ1-6
TGTGCCAGCGGCCGAGGGGGGGGATTGGATTCACCCCTCCACTTT
CASGRGGGLDSPLHF
>TRBD1|TRBV30|few|TRBJ2-7
TGTGCCTGGAGTGTACAGTCAGGGGGCCCCTACGAGCAGTACTTC
CAWSVQSGGPYEQYF
>NA|TRBV19|NA|TRBJ2-5
TGTGCCAGTAGTATAAACCTGCGGCAAGAGACCCAGTACTTC
CASSINLRQETQYF
>NA|TRBV5-8|NA|TRBJ2-3
TGTGCCAGCAGCCAAGGACAGACTACTAGCACAGATACGCAGTATTTT
CASSQGQTTSTDTQYF
>NA|TRBV19|NA|TRBJ2-3
TGTGCCAGTAGTCCACCCGGGGAGACTAGCACAGATACGCAGTATTTT
CASSPPGETSTDTQYF
>NA|TRBV10-3|NA|TRBJ1-5
TGTGCCATCACTCGGGACACCAATCAGCCCCAGCATTTT
CAITRDTNQPQHF
>TRBD1|TRBV5-1|NA|TRBJ1-1
TGCGCCAGCAGCCGTGCGGGACAGGGGGTCGCCACTGAAGCTTTCTTT
CASSRAGQGVATEAFF
>NA|TRBV7-9|NA|TRBJ2-2
TGTGCCAGCAGCTTAGATGTCCGGGGTGGGGAGCTGTTTTTT
CASSLDVRGGELFF
>NA|TRBV18|NA|TRBJ1-2
TGTGCCAGCTCACCACCGGGCAGGGCCTATGGCTACACCTTC
CASSPPGRAYGYTF
>TRBD2|TRBV7-7|NA|TRBJ2-2
TGTGCTAGCAGCTTACCGGCTAGCGGGAGTTCATCCGGGGAGCTGTTTTTT
CASSLPASGSSSGELFF
>NA|TRBV6-5|once|TRBJ1-5
TGTGCCAGCAGTCCCGTGACAGGTCAGAATCAGCCCCAGCATTTT
CASSPVTGQNQPQHF